Below are 7 T cell receptor beta chains sequenced from a single sample in a study of blood T cells in healthy people across ages. For the second PCR, which ran for roughly 7 to 11 cycles, a sample-barcoded 5' primer and a J-beta primer mix were used. TCRdb reprocessed the 5' RACE reads with MiXCR, giving one entry per CDR3 protein. The sample records just over 1 million distinct CDR3 sequences, 40% to 45% being singletons. The material sequenced was blood. Source of these receptors: a woman aged 60-75 years in good health.

V gene TRBV7-9 combines with J gene TRBJ2-4, with D perhaps being TRBD1 or TRBD2 (5 bases each). The last part of the DNA fits TRBJ2-7 better; the J call may be wrong. This CDR3 contains 13 residues. The germline CDR1 and CDR2 sequences are SEHNR and FQNEAQ (reference sequence). CDR3 sequence (DNA): TGTGCCAGCAGCTTAGTGGTAGGGACCGAGCAGTACTTC. Its translation is CASSLVVGTEQYF.

The gene calls are TRBV25-1 and TRBJ2-1; 7 bases fit TRBD2. The CDR3 totals 14 residues. From germline, CDR1 is MGHDK and CDR2 SYGVNS. V was pared by 3 bases and J by 4 bases, with 3 bases of the junction left unmatched. The CDR3 spells CASSDRLAYNEQFF. The CDR3 nucleotides are TGTGCCAGCAGTGACCGACTAGCTTACAATGAGCAGTTCTTC.

This clonotype has a handful of counts. The CDR3, as DNA: TGCGCCAGCAGCTTCCTTGGACTAGCGCAGGACGAGCAGTACTTC. Its protein is CASSFLGLAQDEQYF. The chain couples TRBV5-1 to TRBJ2-7; 9 nucleotides align to TRBD2. This CDR3 comprises 15 residues. CDR1 and CDR2 from the germline V gene are SGHRS and YFSETQ. Trimming removed 2 bases from V and 5 bases from J; junction bases left unmatched: 8.

In this sample, this clonotype turned up many times. The chain recombines TRBV5-1 with TRBJ2-7, with TRBD1 matching over 7 bases. The CDR3 covers 16 residues. Trimming cost V 0 bases and J 3 bases; bases outside gene matches: 9. Germline lookup yields CDR1 SGHRS and CDR2 YFSETQ. The DNA for the CDR3 is TGCGCCAGCAGCTTGGGTTCGGACAGGTCCTACTACGAGCAGTACTTC. Amino acids: CASSLGSDRSYYEQYF.

CDR3 sequence reads: CASSLSYNEKLFF. In nucleotides, the CDR3 is TGTGCCAGCAGTTTGAGTTATAATGAAAAACTGTTTTTT. The chain couples TRBV27 to TRBJ1-4; D not resolved. The germline V gene encodes CDR1 MNHEY and CDR2 SMNVEV (reference sequence). Trimming pared 3 bases from V and 4 bases from J, leaving 6 bases between. The CDR3 covers 13 residues. Complete variable domain (other parts from reference TRBV27 and TRBJ1-4): EAQVTQNPRYLITVTGKKLTVTCSQNMNHEYMSWYRQDPGLGLRQIYYSMNVEVTDKGDVPEGYKVSRKEKRNFPLILESPSPNQTSLYFCASSLSYNEKLFFGSGTQLSVL.

This clonotype showed up just a few times. The gene calls are TRBV29-1 and TRBJ2-6, with 11 bases matching TRBD1. J lost 1 base, V lost 7 bases, and 9 bases had no gene match. Per germline, CDR1 SQVTM and CDR2 ANQGSEA. This CDR3 comprises 17 residues. In nucleotides, the CDR3 is TGCAGCGGCCCCCGGACAGGGGGCAAATCTGGGGCCAACGTCCTGACTTTC. Translated: CSGPRTGGKSGANVLTF.

This chain links TRBV30 with TRBJ2-7; 7 bases are shared with TRBD2. V was clipped by 3 bases and J by 0 bases; unmatched bases: 2. The CDR3 has 13 residues. From germline, CDR1 is GTSNPN and CDR2 SVGIG (reference sequence). CDR3 sequence reads: CAWRGLDSYEQYF. CDR3 bases: TGTGCCTGGAGAGGACTAGACTCCTACGAGCAGTACTTC.